This record concerns one T cell receptor beta chain sequence. Its specificity is not known. Germline CDR1 is SGHAT and CDR2 is FQNNGV. V lost 3 bases, J lost 4 bases, and 13 bases stayed unmatched. This CDR3 comprises 17 residues. The repertoire was sequenced with immunoSEQ multiplex PCR; TCRdb's copy has only in-frame clones and lacks some. The sample holds 20,000 to 30,000 clones, around 79% seen once. Sequencing was preceded by expansion of antigen-specific CD4+ T cells with viral peptide pools in the ViraFEST assay. The culture ran for roughly ten days before CD4+ T cells were isolated. SARS-CoV-2 infected the person between March and December 2020, as confirmed by PCR. Approximately 1.9 million PBMC per well were cultured with around 9.6 IU/ml IL-2 and roughly 10 ug/ml peptides. On day 3 and again on day 7, half the medium was replaced with IL-2 medium. This entry belongs to a study of vaccination effects on CD4 cells after COVID-19. Overall study: Either the mRNA-1273 or the BNT162b2 vaccine was given to participants as two doses. Sample collection from a couple of convalescent patients occurred 16 days and one week before vaccination.

This specimen was CD4+ T cells from PBMCs cultured with HCoV-NL63 spike peptides, taken before COVID-19 vaccination. This receptor was obtained from a human donor who had a prior SARS-CoV-2 infection. This chain links TRBV11-2 with TRBJ2-3; TRBD2 aligns across 7 bases. Here the CDR3 reads CASSLSSSGGGPDTQYF. CDR3 bases: TGTGCCAGCAGCTTGTCGTCTAGCGGCGGAGGCCCAGATACGCAGTATTTT. Filled out from reference TRBV11-2 and TRBJ2-3, the complete variable domain reads EAGVAQSPRYKIIEKRQSVAFWCNPISGHATLYWYQQILGQGPKLLIQFQNNGVVDDSQLPKDRFSAERLKGVDSTLKIQPAKLEDSAVYLCASSLSSSGGGPDTQYFGPGTRLTVL.